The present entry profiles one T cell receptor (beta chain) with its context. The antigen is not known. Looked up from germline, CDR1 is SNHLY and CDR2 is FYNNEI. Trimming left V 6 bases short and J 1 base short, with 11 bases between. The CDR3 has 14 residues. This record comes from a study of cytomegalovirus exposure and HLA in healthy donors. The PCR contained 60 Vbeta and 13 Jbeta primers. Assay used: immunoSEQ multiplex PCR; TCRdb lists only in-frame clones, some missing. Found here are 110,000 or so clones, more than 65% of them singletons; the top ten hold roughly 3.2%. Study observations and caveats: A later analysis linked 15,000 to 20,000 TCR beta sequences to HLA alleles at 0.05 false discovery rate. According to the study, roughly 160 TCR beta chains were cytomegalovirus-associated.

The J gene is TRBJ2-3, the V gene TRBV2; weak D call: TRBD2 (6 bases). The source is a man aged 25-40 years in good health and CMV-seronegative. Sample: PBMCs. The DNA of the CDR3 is TGTGCCAGCAGATTAACGGGGGGCACAGATACGCAGTATTTT. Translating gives CASRLTGGTDTQYF.